Listed below are T cell receptor beta chains from one sample, sequenced in a study of T cells in narcolepsy. Measured with immunoSEQ multiplex PCR; TCRdb has only the in-frame clones, and not every one. Among 25,000 to 35,000 clones listed, 90% were seen once. The sample was CD45RA- memory CD4+ T cells from PBMCs. The source is a human donor with narcolepsy. CDR3s include the opening cysteine and the closing phenylalanine or tryptophan.

V	J	CDR3
TRBV6-1	TRBJ2-1	CASSRAKSEQFF
TRBV7-8	TRBJ1-2	CASSLKEGVMGDGYTF
TRBV11-1	TRBJ2-7	CASSPEGLAALEQYF
TRBV6-5	TRBJ2-2	CASSYSRTFSAGELFF
TRBV14	TRBJ2-2	CASSQDMRTATTGELFF
TRBV4-3	TRBJ2-4	CASSQDGSRADIQYF
TRBV27	TRBJ1-1	CASSRLMNTEAFF
TRBV30	TRBJ1-5	CAWKVPGGGNQPQHF
TRBV19	TRBJ1-2	CASSMVARDYGYTF
TRBV6-5	TRBJ2-6	CASSYGFSGANVLTF
TRBV10-1	TRBJ1-3	CASSERGRRSGNTIYF
TRBV14	TRBJ1-6	CASSPGAGGNSPLHF
TRBV30	TRBJ1-2	CAWSGTTGGAGRGCTF
TRBV19	TRBJ2-5	CASSYQGAGQETQYF
TRBV2	TRBJ2-7	CASKYKVEQYF
TRBV6-1	TRBJ2-7	CASRQGALYEQYF
TRBV28	TRBJ1-5	CASSRRDGNSNQPQHF
TRBV2	TRBJ1-5	CASSHGAKTDTNQPQHF
TRBV6-1	TRBJ1-2	CASSAGTYGYTF
TRBV2	TRBJ2-4	CASTLGDIAKNIQYF
TRBV10-3	TRBJ1-2	CAISEKGFRGPYGYTF
TRBV6-5	TRBJ2-3	CASSQTGLGTDTQYF
TRBV6-5	TRBJ2-7	CASSLDRGASYEQYF
TRBV7-2	TRBJ2-5	CASSFIAGTQETQYF
TRBV30	TRBJ1-1	CAWSREVNTEAFF
TRBV4-3	TRBJ1-5	CASSQDQSQPQHF
TRBV14	TRBJ1-6	CASSQETAPSPLHF
TRBV18	TRBJ2-7	CASSLGWTGATYEQYF
TRBV6-6	TRBJ1-3	CASSDAGRNTIYF
TRBV5-1	TRBJ2-1	CASSLVSGPISSYNEQFF
TRBV6-1	TRBJ2-7	CASRPTSYEQYF